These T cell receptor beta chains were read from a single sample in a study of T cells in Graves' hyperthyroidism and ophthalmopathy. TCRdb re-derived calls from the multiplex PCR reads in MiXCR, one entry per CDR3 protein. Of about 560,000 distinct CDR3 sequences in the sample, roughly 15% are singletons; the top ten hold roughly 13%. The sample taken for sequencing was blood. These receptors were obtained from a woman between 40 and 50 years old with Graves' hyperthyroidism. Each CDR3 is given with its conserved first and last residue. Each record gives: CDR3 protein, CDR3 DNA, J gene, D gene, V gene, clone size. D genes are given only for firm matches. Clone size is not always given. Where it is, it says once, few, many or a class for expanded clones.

CATSRDGAAKNSYEQYF TGTGCCACCAGCAGAGATGGGGCAGCGAAGAACTCCTACGAGCAGTACTTC TRBJ2-7 - TRBV15 many
CASKPSGSSTDTQYF TGCGCCAGCAAGCCTAGCGGGAGTTCCACAGATACGCAGTATTTT TRBJ2-3 TRBD2 TRBV5-1 -
CASSAGGTYGYTF TGTGCCAGCAGTGCAGGGGGGACCTATGGCTACACCTTC TRBJ1-2 TRBD1 TRBV25-1 -
CASSQDRGHEQFF TGTGCCAGCAGCCAGGACAGGGGACATGAGCAGTTCTTC TRBJ2-1 TRBD1 TRBV14 few
CASSSSGLAGVDEQFF TGTGCCAGCAGCTCGTCGGGACTAGCGGGGGTGGATGAGCAGTTCTTC TRBJ2-1 TRBD2 TRBV28 many
CASSLTGLANTGELFF TGTGCCAGCAGTTTAACGGGACTAGCAAACACCGGGGAGCTGTTTTTT TRBJ2-2 TRBD2 TRBV28 many
CSVEVRAGGRTNEKLFF TGCAGCGTCGAAGTAAGGGCAGGGGGGCGAACTAATGAAAAACTGTTTTTT TRBJ1-4 TRBD1 TRBV29-1 few
CASSAPRSPRTDTQYF TGTGCCAGCAGCGCGCCGAGGAGCCCCCGGACAGATACGCAGTATTTT TRBJ2-3 - TRBV7-2 -
CASSPEWGPSTDTQYF TGTGCCAGCAGCCCCGAATGGGGCCCAAGCACAGATACGCAGTATTTT TRBJ2-3 - TRBV7-9 few
CASSAPGTEAFF TGTGCCAGCAGTGCCCCCGGGACTGAAGCTTTCTTT TRBJ1-1 - TRBV25-1 few
CASSYDRDNQPQHF TGTGCCAGCAGTTACGACAGGGACAATCAGCCCCAGCATTTT TRBJ1-5 TRBD1 TRBV6-5 many
CASSLSRQFSYEQYF TGTGCCAGCAGCCTCTCCAGACAGTTTTCCTACGAGCAGTACTTC TRBJ2-7 - TRBV5-5 few
CASSQEGLAGGTDTQYF TGTGCCAGCAGCCAAGAAGGACTAGCGGGAGGCACAGATACGCAGTATTTT TRBJ2-3 TRBD2 TRBV3-1 many
CASRGLAGVGRNNEQFF TGTGCCAGCAGGGGACTAGCGGGAGTGGGAAGGAACAATGAGCAGTTCTTC TRBJ2-1 TRBD2 TRBV2 -
CASSPSGVGLNEKLFF TGTGCCAGCAGCCCCTCGGGGGTCGGACTAAATGAAAAACTGTTTTTT TRBJ1-4 - TRBV7-9 -
CASSGLAGSNEQFF TGTGCCAGCAGCGGACTAGCGGGGAGCAATGAGCAGTTCTTC TRBJ2-1 TRBD2 TRBV9 few
CASSQDRGRLSSYNEQFF TGCGCCAGCAGCCAAGATAGGGGCAGGTTATCTTCCTACAATGAGCAGTTCTTC TRBJ2-1 - TRBV4-1 few
CASSFLGQGATEAFF TGTGCCAGCAGTTTCCTGGGACAGGGGGCTACTGAAGCTTTCTTT TRBJ1-1 TRBD1 TRBV28 -
CATSDADLIWSTDTQYF TGTGCCACCAGTGATGCCGACCTTATTTGGAGCACAGATACGCAGTATTTT TRBJ2-3 - TRBV24-1 few
CASKPGQVTPYEQYF TGTGCCAGCAAGCCGGGACAGGTCACACCCTACGAGCAGTACTTC TRBJ2-7 TRBD1 TRBV28 -
CASSPEVGTVRVTNEQFF TGTGCCAGCAGCCCAGAGGTGGGCACAGTCCGGGTAACCAATGAGCAGTTCTTC TRBJ2-1 - TRBV7-8 many
CASSRGTGEQYF TGTGCCAGCAGCAGAGGCACAGGGGAGCAGTACTTC TRBJ2-7 - TRBV7-2 -
CASSLGGDSPLHF TGTGCCAGCAGCTTAGGGGGAGATTCACCCCTCCACTTT TRBJ1-6 - TRBV11-2 many
CSAREGQETQYF TGCAGTGCTAGAGAAGGCCAGGAGACCCAGTACTTC TRBJ2-5 - TRBV20-1 many
CSARVPRTDTQYF TGCAGTGCTAGAGTTCCCCGGACAGATACGCAGTATTTT TRBJ2-3 - TRBV20-1 many
CASSLDPGGEQYF TGTGCCAGCAGCTTAGATCCCGGGGGGGAGCAGTACTTC TRBJ2-7 TRBD2 TRBV7-6 many
CASSPSSGGRNNEQFF TGTGCCAGCAGCCCGAGTTCGGGCGGGAGAAACAATGAGCAGTTCTTC TRBJ2-1 TRBD2 TRBV9 -
CASSNPGDGPLEQYF TGTGCCAGCTCAAATCCGGGGGACGGCCCACTGGAGCAGTACTTC TRBJ2-7 - TRBV18 few
CASSLEDRGIYEQYF TGTGCCAGCAGCTTAGAGGACAGGGGGATCTACGAGCAGTACTTC TRBJ2-7 TRBD1 TRBV7-9 many
CAIKRQGAGYGYTF TGTGCCATCAAACGACAGGGGGCTGGCTATGGCTACACCTTC TRBJ1-2 TRBD1 TRBV10-3 -
CASSPKLGQAPTEAFF TGTGCCAGCAGCCCAAAACTGGGGCAGGCGCCCACTGAAGCTTTCTTT TRBJ1-1 - TRBV7-2 -
CASSDSRTSGIWYEQYF TGTGCCAGCAGTGATTCTAGGACTAGCGGGATTTGGTACGAGCAGTACTTC TRBJ2-7 TRBD2 TRBV6-1 -
CASRSGLAGPDTQYF TGTGCCAGCAGATCGGGACTAGCGGGACCAGATACGCAGTATTTT TRBJ2-3 TRBD2 TRBV6-1 -
CASSSSGTTSTDTQYF TGCGCCAGCAGCTCCTCCGGGACGACGAGCACAGATACGCAGTATTTT TRBJ2-3 - TRBV5-1 few
CASSLLGSWNEQFF TGTGCCAGCAGCTTACTCGGGAGTTGGAATGAGCAGTTCTTC TRBJ2-1 - TRBV11-2 many
CASSLGDRPYEQYF TGTGCCAGCAGTTTGGGGGATCGCCCCTACGAGCAGTACTTC TRBJ2-7 - TRBV28 -
CASSHRTGGEYGYTF TGTGCCAGCAGCCATCGGACAGGGGGGGAATATGGCTACACCTTC TRBJ1-2 TRBD1 TRBV7-8 few
CASSVNGVKETQYF TGCGCCAGCAGCGTTAACGGAGTTAAAGAGACCCAGTACTTC TRBJ2-5 - TRBV5-1 -
CASSLSTEPWKLFF TGTGCCAGCAGTTTATCAACAGAGCCTTGGAAACTGTTTTTT TRBJ1-4 - TRBV28 few
CASSRYERAVNEQFF TGTGCCAGCAGTCGTTATGAGAGGGCCGTGAATGAGCAGTTCTTC TRBJ2-1 - TRBV9 -
CASWGGNIQYF TGTGCCAGCTGGGGCGGAAACATTCAGTACTTC TRBJ2-4 - TRBV6-1 -
CSATPSGRAKETQYF TGCAGTGCTACTCCTAGCGGGAGGGCCAAGGAGACCCAGTACTTC TRBJ2-5 TRBD2 TRBV20-1 -
CATSREGQGAYEQYF TGTGCCACCAGCAGAGAGGGACAGGGGGCCTACGAGCAGTACTTC TRBJ2-7 TRBD1 TRBV15 many
CASTQMGGLDSPLHF TGTGCCAGCACCCAGATGGGGGGGTTGGATTCACCCCTCCACTTT TRBJ1-6 - TRBV12-3/TRBV12-4 -
CASSLAQGLYTGELFF TGTGCCAGCAGCTTAGCGCAAGGACTTTACACCGGGGAGCTGTTTTTT TRBJ2-2 - TRBV7-2 few
CASSLVPGEMETQYF TGCGCCAGCAGCTTGGTTCCGGGGGAGATGGAGACCCAGTACTTC TRBJ2-5 - TRBV5-1 many
CAWSEYSRGDPEAFF TGTGCCTGGAGTGAGTATAGCAGGGGAGACCCTGAAGCTTTCTTT TRBJ1-1 - TRBV30 -
CASSFEQGMGNQPQHF TGTGCCAGCAGTTTCGAACAGGGAATGGGCAATCAGCCCCAGCATTTT TRBJ1-5 - TRBV28 many
CASSLGLAGWNTQYF TGTGCCAGCAGCTTGGGACTAGCGGGGTGGAATACGCAGTATTTT TRBJ2-3 TRBD2 TRBV7-9 many
CASSRGLAGNQETQYF TGCGCCAGCAGCAGGGGACTAGCGGGGAACCAAGAGACCCAGTACTTC TRBJ2-5 TRBD2 TRBV5-1 many
CASSLGGADTGELFF TGTGCCAGCAGCCTTGGGGGGGCTGACACCGGGGAGCTGTTTTTT TRBJ2-2 - TRBV3-1 few
CASSLSGDSGYTF TGTGCCAGCAGTTTATCGGGGGATTCTGGCTACACCTTC TRBJ1-2 - TRBV27 -
CATSETGTSGKQFF TGTGCCACCAGTGAGACCGGGACTAGCGGGAAGCAGTTCTTC TRBJ2-1 TRBD2 TRBV24-1 many
CANSPPSTDTQYF TGTGCCAACTCACCACCAAGTACAGATACGCAGTATTTT TRBJ2-3 - TRBV18 few
CASSWGQGAGETQYF TGTGCCAGCAGCTGGGGACAGGGGGCCGGGGAGACCCAGTACTTC TRBJ2-5 TRBD1 TRBV6-1 few
CSAFYIAGAFF TGCAGTGCTTTTTACATTGCTGGCGCTTTCTTT TRBJ1-1 - TRBV20-1 many
CASSPPPGGDRSIQYF TGTGCCAGCAGCCCCCCCCCCGGGGGCGATCGGAGCATTCAGTACTTC TRBJ2-4 - TRBV13 -
CSAHPLGTSGNSKETQYF TGCAGTGCTCACCCGCTCGGGACTAGCGGGAATTCCAAAGAGACCCAGTACTTC TRBJ2-5 TRBD2 TRBV20-1 many
CASQHNEQFF TGTGCCAGCCAGCACAATGAGCAGTTCTTC TRBJ2-1 - TRBV7-9 many